Listed here are 31 T cell receptor beta chains from one sample, sequenced in a study of T cells after yellow fever vaccination. TCRdb reprocessed the 5' RACE reads via MiXCR and lists one record per CDR3 protein. In the table there are about 550,000 distinct CDR3 sequences, 15% to 20% of which are singletons. The sample in question was PBMCs, obtained 15 days after the yellow fever booster vaccination. All receptors come from a man aged 25 to 40 who received the YFV17D yellow fever vaccine.

This chain connects TRBV20-1 to TRBJ2-7; maybe TRBD2 (6 bases). This CDR3 comprises 13 residues. V was cut by 2 bases and J by 6 bases, with 14 bases left in between. Germline loops: CDR1 DFQATT, CDR2 SNEGSKA (reference sequence). CDR3 in amino acids: CSARRLDYGEQYF. The CDR3 DNA sequence: TGCAGTGCTAGAAGACTGGACTACGGCGAGCAGTACTTC.

The chain recombines TRBV4-3 with TRBJ1-4, with D uncertain. Trimming took 0 bases from V and 8 from J, leaving 10 bases between them. Germline V CDR1 and CDR2: LGHNA, YSLEER. The CDR3 is 14 amino acids. The CDR3 sequence: CASSQEEVPEKLFF. DNA of the CDR3: TGCGCCAGCAGCCAAGAGGAGGTCCCGGAAAAACTGTTTTTT.

The chain couples TRBV11-3 to TRBJ2-7, with 7 positions matching TRBD1. V lost 2 bases to trimming and J lost 4 bases; unmatched junction nucleotides: 8. Germline CDR1 is SGHNT and CDR2 is YENEEA. This CDR3 has 15 amino acids. CDR3 in amino acids: CASSLKGDSSYEQYF. The CDR3 coding sequence is TGTGCCAGCAGCTTAAAGGGGGACAGCTCTTACGAGCAGTACTTC.

Only a few counts were recorded for this clonotype. The chain recombines TRBV29-1 with TRBJ2-5, with 13 bases that match TRBD2. Trimming removed 4 bases from V and 5 bases from J; junction bases left unmatched: 7. The CDR3 runs to 15 residues. Germline V gene data show CDR1 as SQVTM and CDR2 as ANQGSEA. The CDR3 loop is CSVVGLAGVGETQYF. The CDR3 region has the DNA TGCAGCGTTGTCGGACTAGCGGGAGTTGGGGAGACCCAGTACTTC.

The chain uses TRBV4-2 and TRBJ2-3; D is unresolved. Germline V gene lookup returns CDR1 LGHNA and CDR2 YNFKEQ. The CDR3 covers 14 residues. The V gene lost 3 bases and the J gene lost 3 bases, with 10 bases spanning the gap. The CDR3 region has the DNA TGTGCCAGCAGCCAGGCCCTAGGAACAGATACGCAGTATTTT. Translation gives CASSQALGTDTQYF.

The J gene is TRBJ2-6, the V gene TRBV6-1; D ambiguous. The V gene's germline CDR1 is MNHNS and CDR2 SASEGT. This CDR3 spans 16 amino acids. V lost 5 bases to trimming and J lost 1 base, with 12 bases between them. CDR3 coding DNA: TGTGCCAGCAGTAAACCGACGGTATCTGGGGCCAACGTCCTGACTTTC. It yields the protein CASSKPTVSGANVLTF.

The chain uses TRBV12-3 or TRBV12-4 and TRBJ1-3, with D tentatively TRBD1 (5 bases). Trimming removed 4 bases from V and 5 bases from J, with 12 bases in between. This CDR3 is 14 amino acids long. This CDR3 is CASSSQGERNTIYF. The CDR3 DNA reads TGTGCCAGCAGTTCCCAGGGCGAAAGAAACACCATATATTTT.

This clonotype showed up many times. This rearrangement joins TRBV3-1 to TRBJ2-3; D call uncertain. CDR1 and CDR2 from the germline V gene are LGHDT and YNNKEL (reference sequence). This CDR3 spans 14 amino acids. Between the trimmed V and J ends, which lost 0 bases and 1 base, there was a span of 5 bases. CDR3 DNA: TGTGCCAGCAGCCAAGAAGGAGGCACAGATACGCAGTATTTT. It translates to CASSQEGGTDTQYF.

The rearrangement joins TRBV6-5 to TRBJ2-3, with a tentative D call TRBD1 (5 bases). V was pared by 4 bases and J by 2 bases, with 13 bases between. The CDR3 consists of 15 residues. Germline loops: CDR1 MNHEY, CDR2 SVGAGI. The CDR3 spells CASSSRRQYTDTQYF. The CDR3 region has the DNA TGTGCCAGCAGTTCCAGACGACAGTACACAGATACGCAGTATTTT.

The rearrangement uses TRBV6-5 and TRBJ1-2; D unresolved. The CDR3 is made up of 16 amino acids. Trimming took 0 bases from V and 2 from J, leaving 13 bases between them. Germline V gene lookup returns CDR1 MNHEY and CDR2 SVGAGI. CDR3 sequence (DNA): TGTGCCAGCAGTTACTCGTCCGCCCGGATCAACTATGGCTACACCTTC. Amino acid sequence: CASSYSSARINYGYTF.

This clonotype occurred a few times. The V call is TRBV12-3 or TRBV12-4, the J call TRBJ1-4; D is undetermined. The CDR3 loop spans 16 amino acids. V was cut by 3 bases and J by 7 bases, with 18 bases left in between. This CDR3 is CASSLGLLGRIEKLFF. CDR3 coding DNA: TGTGCCAGCAGTTTGGGCCTACTTGGTCGTATTGAAAAACTGTTTTTT.

This clonotype was recorded at least ten times. The chain carries TRBV19 and TRBJ2-1; D is tentatively TRBD1 or TRBD2 (6 bases each). The V and J ends lost 5 bases and 7 bases respectively, with 18 bases between them. The germline V gene encodes CDR1 LNHDA and CDR2 SQIVND (reference sequence). CDR3 size: 15 residues. As DNA, the CDR3 is TGTGCCAGTAGTGTCGACAGGAGAAGCGGGAATGAGCAGTTCTTC. Its protein product is CASSVDRRSGNEQFF. Drawing the rest from reference TRBV19 and TRBJ2-1, the complete variable domain is DGGITQSPKYLFRKEGQNVTLSCEQNLNHDAMYWYRQDPGQGLRLIYYSQIVNDFQKGDIAEGYSVSREKKESFPLTVTSAQKNPTAFYLCASSVDRRSGNEQFFGPGTRLTVL.

This clonotype was observed a handful of times. The CDR3 region is CSAPPTSGRYEQFF. CDR3 nucleotides: TGCAGTGCCCCTCCTACTAGCGGGAGATATGAGCAGTTCTTC. The chain recombines TRBV20-1 with TRBJ2-1; 11 bases fit TRBD2. CDR1 is DFQATT, CDR2 SNEGSKA, per germline (reference sequence). Trimming at V came to 6 bases and at J to 8 bases, leaving 9 bases not matched to a gene. CDR3 length: 14 amino acids.

The V call is TRBV5-6, the J call TRBJ2-1; TRBD1 is a possible D gene (5 bases). The CDR3 loop spans 13 amino acids. The germline gives CDR1 SGHDT, CDR2 YYEEEE. V was cut by 5 bases and J by 5 bases, with 11 bases left in between. The CDR3 DNA sequence: TGTGCCAGCAGTTCAGGGTCAAACAATGAGCAGTTCTTC. Protein: CASSSGSNNEQFF.

This clonotype was counted a few times. The CDR3: CASSLSSGLWEQYF. The CDR3 DNA reads as TGTGCCAGCAGCTTAAGTTCAGGGTTATGGGAGCAGTACTTC. This chain uses TRBV27 with TRBJ2-7, with D possibly matching TRBD1 (5 bases). This CDR3 is 14 amino acids long. Trimming cost V 6 bases and J 7 bases, with 19 bases left between them. CDR1 and CDR2 from the germline V gene are MNHEY and SMNVEV (reference sequence).

This clonotype was seen only once. The chain recombines TRBV12-3 or TRBV12-4 with TRBJ1-2; 7 bases line up with TRBD1. The V and J ends lost 3 bases and 6 bases, in that order; junction bases with no gene match: 10. The CDR3 runs 15 residues. CDR3 DNA: TGTGCCAGCAGTTTCCGACAGGGTAGGGAAGATGGCTACACCTTC. The encoded protein is CASSFRQGREDGYTF.

The rearrangement links TRBV5-4 to TRBJ2-5; 10 nucleotides align to TRBD2. V gave up 4 bases and J gave up 2 bases; unmatched junction bases: 5. CDR3 length equals 15 residues. Looked up from germline, CDR1 is SGHNT and CDR2 is YYREEE (reference sequence). The CDR3, as DNA: TGTGCCAGCAGCCAACCGGGACTAGCGCAAGAGACCCAGTACTTC. Its translation is CASSQPGLAQETQYF.

This clonotype was seen more than once but under ten times. The V call is TRBV12-3 or TRBV12-4, the J call TRBJ1-4, with D hard to call. V was shortened by 1 base and J by 13 bases, with 7 bases between the two germline ends. This CDR3 region has 11 residues. DNA of the CDR3: TGTGCCAGCAGTTTAGGCGTTGTACTGTTTTTT. Translating gives CASSLGVVLFF.

The J gene is TRBJ2-3, the V gene TRBV4-2; D perhaps matches TRBD2 (7 bases). V was shortened by 11 bases and J by 4 bases, with 19 bases between the two germline ends. CDR3 size: 14 residues. Germline CDR1 reads LGHNA; CDR2 reads YNFKEQ. DNA for the CDR3: TGTGCCTCCCGCGGGGGCGGGAGTCCAGATACGCAGTATTTT. This sequence encodes CASRGGGSPDTQYF.

The chain is built from TRBV3-1 and TRBJ2-1, with D possibly being TRBD1 (6 bases). The V end lost 1 base, the J end lost 6 bases, and 7 bases lay between the germline ends. The CDR3 sequence is 13 residues long. Germline lookup yields CDR1 LGHDT and CDR2 YNNKEL (reference sequence). CDR3 sequence (DNA): TGTGCCAGCAGCCAAGGGACAGCCAATGAGCAGTTCTTC. Translated: CASSQGTANEQFF.

This clonotype came up many times. The V call is TRBV9, the J call TRBJ2-1; 8 bases fit TRBD1. The CDR3 covers 15 residues. V lost 3 bases, J lost 7 bases, and 9 bases stayed unmatched. Germline V gene lookup returns CDR1 SGDLS and CDR2 YYNGEE. In DNA, the CDR3 is TGTGCCAGCAGCGCCGGACAGGGTATAGTAAATGAGCAGTTCTTC. The encoded protein is CASSAGQGIVNEQFF. The full variable domain, completed using reference TRBV9 and TRBJ2-1, is DSGVTQTPKHLITATGQRVTLRCSPRSGDLSVYWYQQSLDQGLQFLIQYYNGEERAKGNILERFSAQQFPDLHSELNLSSLELGDSALYFCASSAGQGIVNEQFFGPGTRLTVL.

V is TRBV12-3 or TRBV12-4 and J is TRBJ2-1; no reliable D call. This CDR3 is built from 11 residues. The V gene lost 0 bases and the J gene lost 15 bases, with 9 bases spanning the gap. The CDR3 bases are TGTGCCAGCAGTTTAGCCCGCTCCTCGTTCTTC. Translated, it gives CASSLARSSFF.

This clonotype turned up a few times. The rearrangement uses TRBV7-2 and TRBJ2-1; 13 bases agree with TRBD2. This CDR3 region has 15 residues. V gave up 4 bases and J gave up 14 bases; unmatched junction bases: 11. The germline V gene encodes CDR1 SGHTA and CDR2 FQGNSA. The CDR3 loop reads CASSSARTSGSKKFF. The CDR3 DNA reads as TGTGCCAGCAGCTCGGCCCGGACTAGCGGGAGTAAAAAGTTCTTC.

The sample holds a few counts of this clonotype. The J gene is TRBJ2-3, the V gene TRBV10-2, with D possibly matching TRBD2 (5 bases). V was pared by 3 bases and J by 12 bases, with 16 bases between. CDR1 and CDR2 (germline): WSHSY, SAAADI. This CDR3 contains 13 residues. CDR3 sequence (DNA): TGCGCCAGCAGTGACGGGAACTCCCCTTCACAGTATTTT. This encodes CASSDGNSPSQYF.

The chain uses TRBV12-3 or TRBV12-4 and TRBJ2-1; 13 bases line up with TRBD2. The J segment lost 6 bases and the V segment lost 6 bases, leaving 5 bases of the junction unmatched. This CDR3 comprises 15 residues. The CDR3 DNA reads TGTGCCAGCAGCTCGACTAGCGGGAGGCTCAATGAGCAGTTCTTC. This encodes CASSSTSGRLNEQFF.

This clonotype showed up just a few times. The rearrangement joins TRBV7-9 to TRBJ2-7; 8 bases map to TRBD1. This CDR3 has 17 amino acids. CDR1 and CDR2 from the germline V gene are SEHNR and FQNEAQ (reference sequence). The J segment lost 3 bases and the V segment lost 3 bases, leaving 13 bases of the junction unmatched. DNA for the CDR3: TGTGCCAGCAGCTTCCCCAGCGGCACAGGGGGGAACTACGAGCAGTACTTC. Its translation is CASSFPSGTGGNYEQYF. Combining the CDR3 with reference TRBV7-9 and TRBJ2-7 gives the whole variable domain DTGVSQNPRHKITKRGQNVTFRCDPISEHNRLYWYRQTLGQGPEFLTYFQNEAQLEKSRLLSDRFSAERPKGSFSTLEIQRTEQGDSAMYLCASSFPSGTGGNYEQYFGPGTRLTVT.

This clonotype was observed a handful of times. The V gene is TRBV4-3, the J gene TRBJ2-3, with 7 bases lining up with TRBD2. Trimming at V came to 0 bases and at J to 6 bases, leaving 6 bases not matched to a gene. The CDR3 is 15 residues long. The germline gives CDR1 LGHNA, CDR2 YSLEER. The CDR3 region is CASSQEAGAWDTQYF. In DNA form, the CDR3 reads TGCGCCAGCAGCCAAGAGGCGGGAGCTTGGGATACGCAGTATTTT.

About this clonotype: An end of the junction differs from the germline gene, which may be a read error. The chain recombines TRBV20-1 with TRBJ2-7; D is ambiguous. Germline CDR1 and CDR2: DFQATT and SNEGSKA (reference sequence). The CDR3 is 14 amino acids. In DNA, the CDR3 is TGCAGTGCTCCCCACCGTGATCCGGCTTACGGGCAGTACTTC. Protein sequence: CSAPHRDPAYGQYF.

The V gene is TRBV7-2, the J gene TRBJ2-1; 10 nucleotides line up with TRBD2. The CDR3 has 16 amino acids. V dropped 5 bases and J dropped 7; count of bases not matched to a gene: 11. Germline CDR1 is SGHTA and CDR2 is FQGNSA. CDR3 amino acids: CASSPAGLAGANEQFF. The CDR3 coding sequence is TGTGCCAGCAGCCCGGCGGGCCTAGCGGGAGCAAATGAGCAGTTCTTC.

This sequence joins TRBV10-3 and TRBJ2-5, with D unclear. Germline V lookup: CDR1 ENHRY, CDR2 SYGVKD. V was pared by 0 bases and J by 3 bases, with 5 bases between. CDR3 length equals 13 residues. In nucleotides, the CDR3 is TGTGCCATCAGTGAGTCCTACGAAGAGACCCAGTACTTC. Translation: CAISESYEETQYF.

The CDR3: CASSYSGTGNEQFF. CDR3 nucleotides: TGTGCCAGCAGTTACTCGGGGACTGGGAATGAGCAGTTCTTC. The chain uses TRBV6-2 or TRBV6-3 and TRBJ2-1, with a weak D call TRBD2 (6 bases). CDR1 is MNHEY, CDR2 SVGEGT, per germline. V was cut by 0 bases and J by 7 bases, with 10 bases left in between. The length of the CDR3 is 14 residues.